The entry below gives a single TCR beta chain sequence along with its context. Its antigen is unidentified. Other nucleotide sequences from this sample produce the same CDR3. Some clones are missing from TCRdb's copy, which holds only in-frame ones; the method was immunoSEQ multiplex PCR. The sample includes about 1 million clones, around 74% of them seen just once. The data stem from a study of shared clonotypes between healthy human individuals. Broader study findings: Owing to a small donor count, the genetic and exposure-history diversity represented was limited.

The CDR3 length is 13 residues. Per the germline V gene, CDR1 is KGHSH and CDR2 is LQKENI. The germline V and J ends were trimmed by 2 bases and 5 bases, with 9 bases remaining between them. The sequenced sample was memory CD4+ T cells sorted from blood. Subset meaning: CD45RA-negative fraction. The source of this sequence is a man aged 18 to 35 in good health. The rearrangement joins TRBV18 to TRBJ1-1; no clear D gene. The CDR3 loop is CASSPGVGTEAFF. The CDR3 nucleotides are TGTGCCAGCTCACCAGGGGTTGGGACTGAAGCTTTCTTT.